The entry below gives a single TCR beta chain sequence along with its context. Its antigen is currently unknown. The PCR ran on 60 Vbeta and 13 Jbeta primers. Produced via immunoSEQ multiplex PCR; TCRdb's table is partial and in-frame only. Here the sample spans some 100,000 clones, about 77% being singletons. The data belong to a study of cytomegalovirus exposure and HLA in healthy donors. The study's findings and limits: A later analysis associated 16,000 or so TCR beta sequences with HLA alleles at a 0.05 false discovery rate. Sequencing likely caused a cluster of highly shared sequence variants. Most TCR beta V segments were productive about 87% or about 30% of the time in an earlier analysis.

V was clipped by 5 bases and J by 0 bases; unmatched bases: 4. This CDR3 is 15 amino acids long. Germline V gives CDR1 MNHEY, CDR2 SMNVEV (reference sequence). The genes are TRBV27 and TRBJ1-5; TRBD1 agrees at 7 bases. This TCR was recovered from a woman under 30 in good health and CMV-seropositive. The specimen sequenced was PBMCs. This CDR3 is CASSPGTASNQPQHF. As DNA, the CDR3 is TGTGCCAGCAGTCCGGGGACAGCTAGCAATCAGCCCCAGCATTTT.